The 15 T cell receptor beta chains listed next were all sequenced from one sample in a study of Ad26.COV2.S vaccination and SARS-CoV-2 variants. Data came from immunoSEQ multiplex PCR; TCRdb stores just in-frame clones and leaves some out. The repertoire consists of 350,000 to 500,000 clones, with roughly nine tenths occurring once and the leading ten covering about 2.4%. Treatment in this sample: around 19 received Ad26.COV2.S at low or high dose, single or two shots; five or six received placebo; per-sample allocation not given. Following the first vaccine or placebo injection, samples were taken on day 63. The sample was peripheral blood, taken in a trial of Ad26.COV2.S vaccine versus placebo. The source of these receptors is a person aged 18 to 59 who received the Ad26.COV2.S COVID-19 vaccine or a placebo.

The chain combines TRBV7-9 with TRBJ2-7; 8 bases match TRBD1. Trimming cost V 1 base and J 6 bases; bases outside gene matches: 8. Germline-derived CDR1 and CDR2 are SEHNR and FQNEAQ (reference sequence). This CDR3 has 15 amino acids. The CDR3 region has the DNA TGTGCCAGCAGCTTAGGGACAGGGTCCGGGGGCGAGCAGTACTTC. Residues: CASSLGTGSGGEQYF.

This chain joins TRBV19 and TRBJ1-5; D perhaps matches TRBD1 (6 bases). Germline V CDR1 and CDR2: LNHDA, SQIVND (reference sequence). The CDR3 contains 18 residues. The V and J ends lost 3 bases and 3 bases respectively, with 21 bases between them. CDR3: CASSMSAVGWGLNQPQHF. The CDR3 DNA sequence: TGTGCCAGTAGTATGTCGGCGGTGGGTTGGGGGCTCAATCAGCCCCAGCATTTT.

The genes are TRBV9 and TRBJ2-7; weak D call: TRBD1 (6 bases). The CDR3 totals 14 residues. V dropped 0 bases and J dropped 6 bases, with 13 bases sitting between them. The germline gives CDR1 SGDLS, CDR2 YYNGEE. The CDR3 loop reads CASSVAPTGGEQYF. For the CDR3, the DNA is TGTGCCAGCAGCGTAGCCCCGACAGGAGGCGAGCAGTACTTC.

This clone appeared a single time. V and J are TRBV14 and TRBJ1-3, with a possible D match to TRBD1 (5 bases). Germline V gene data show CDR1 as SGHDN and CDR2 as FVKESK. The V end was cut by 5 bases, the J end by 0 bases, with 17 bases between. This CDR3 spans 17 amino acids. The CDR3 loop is CASSEWRGAYSGNTIYF. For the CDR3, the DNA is TGTGCCAGCAGCGAGTGGAGAGGGGCTTACTCTGGAAACACCATATATTTT.

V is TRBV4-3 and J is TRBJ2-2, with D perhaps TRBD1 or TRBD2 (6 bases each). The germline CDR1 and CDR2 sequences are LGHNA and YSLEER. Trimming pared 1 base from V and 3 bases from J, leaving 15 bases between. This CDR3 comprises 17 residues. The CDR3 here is CASSQGSYRGHTGELFF. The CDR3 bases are TGCGCCAGCAGCCAAGGGTCCTACCGGGGGCACACCGGGGAGCTGTTTTTT.

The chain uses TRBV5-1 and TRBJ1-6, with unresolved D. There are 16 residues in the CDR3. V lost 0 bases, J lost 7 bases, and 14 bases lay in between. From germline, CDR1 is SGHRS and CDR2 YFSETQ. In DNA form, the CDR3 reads TGCGCCAGCAGCTTGGTTTCCGCGACCCCGAATTCACCCCTCCACTTT. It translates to CASSLVSATPNSPLHF.

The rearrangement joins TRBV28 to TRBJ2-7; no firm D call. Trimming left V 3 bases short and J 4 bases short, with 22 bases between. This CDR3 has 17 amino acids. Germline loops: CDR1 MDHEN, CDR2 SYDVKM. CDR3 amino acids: CASSFSQKVGNGYEQYF. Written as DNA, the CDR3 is TGTGCCAGCAGTTTTAGTCAGAAAGTGGGCAATGGTTACGAGCAGTACTTC.

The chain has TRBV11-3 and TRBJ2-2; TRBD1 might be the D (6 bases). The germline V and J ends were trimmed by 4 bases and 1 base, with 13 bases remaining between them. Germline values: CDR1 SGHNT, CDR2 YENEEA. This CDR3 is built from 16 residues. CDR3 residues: CASSSPWTENTGELFF. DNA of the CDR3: TGTGCCAGCAGCTCACCATGGACAGAGAACACCGGGGAGCTGTTTTTT. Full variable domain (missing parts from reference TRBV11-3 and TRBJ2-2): EAGVVQSPRYKIIEKKQPVAFWCNPISGHNTLYWYLQNLGQGPELLIRYENEEAVDDSQLPKDRFSAERLKGVDSTLKIQPAELGDSAVYLCASSSPWTENTGELFFGEGSRLTVL.

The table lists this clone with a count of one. CDR3: CAIRDRAAGYGYTF. CDR3 nucleotide sequence: TGTGCCATTCGGGACAGGGCGGCGGGCTATGGCTACACCTTC. The chain employs TRBV24-1 and TRBJ1-2; 9 bases fit TRBD1. V shed 11 bases, J shed 4 bases, and the junction held 10 bases outside the gene matches. The CDR3 consists of 14 residues. The V gene's germline CDR1 is KGHDR and CDR2 SFDVKD.

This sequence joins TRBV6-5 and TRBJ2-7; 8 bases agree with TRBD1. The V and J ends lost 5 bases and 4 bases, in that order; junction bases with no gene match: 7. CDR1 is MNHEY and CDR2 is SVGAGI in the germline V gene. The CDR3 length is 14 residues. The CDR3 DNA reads TGTGCCAGCAGTCCCGACAGGGGCGAATACGAGCAGTACTTC. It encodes CASSPDRGEYEQYF.

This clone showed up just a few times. The CDR3 DNA follows: TGTGCCAGCAGCCAAGATCGTAGGACAGGGATGTTTAAAAACATTCAGTACTTC. Protein sequence: CASSQDRRTGMFKNIQYF. The chain carries TRBV4-2 and TRBJ2-4; TRBD1 aligns across 8 bases. Germline V gene sequence: CDR1 LGHNA, CDR2 YNFKEQ. The CDR3 extends over 18 amino acids. Unmatched junction bases numbered 11, after V lost 0 bases and J lost 4 bases.

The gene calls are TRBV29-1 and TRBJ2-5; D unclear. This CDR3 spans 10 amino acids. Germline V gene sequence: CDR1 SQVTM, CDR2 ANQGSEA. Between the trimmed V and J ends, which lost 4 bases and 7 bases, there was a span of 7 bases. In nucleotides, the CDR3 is TGCAGCGTTGCGGCTACGACCCAGTACTTC. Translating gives CSVAATTQYF.

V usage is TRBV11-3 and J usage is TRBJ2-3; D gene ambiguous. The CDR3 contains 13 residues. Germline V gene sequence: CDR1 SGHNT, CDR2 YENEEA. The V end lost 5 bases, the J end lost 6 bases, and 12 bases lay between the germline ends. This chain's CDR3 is CASSPLGPDTQYF. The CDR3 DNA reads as TGTGCCAGCAGCCCCCTGGGCCCGGATACGCAGTATTTT.

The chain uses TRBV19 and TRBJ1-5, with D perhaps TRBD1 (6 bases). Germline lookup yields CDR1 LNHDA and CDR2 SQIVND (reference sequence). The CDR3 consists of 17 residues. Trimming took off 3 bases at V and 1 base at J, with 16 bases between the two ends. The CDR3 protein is CASSIGRRGLSNQPQHF. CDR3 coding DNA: TGTGCCAGTAGTATCGGCCGGCGGGGGCTAAGCAATCAGCCCCAGCATTTT. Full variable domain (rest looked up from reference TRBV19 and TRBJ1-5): DGGITQSPKYLFRKEGQNVTLSCEQNLNHDAMYWYRQDPGQGLRLIYYSQIVNDFQKGDIAEGYSVSREKKESFPLTVTSAQKNPTAFYLCASSIGRRGLSNQPQHFGDGTRLSIL.

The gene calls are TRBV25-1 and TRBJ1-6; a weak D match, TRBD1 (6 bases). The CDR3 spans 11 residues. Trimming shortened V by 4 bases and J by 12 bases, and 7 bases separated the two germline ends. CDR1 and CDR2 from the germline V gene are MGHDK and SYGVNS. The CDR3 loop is CASSGGGPLHF. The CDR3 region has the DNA TGTGCCAGCAGTGGAGGGGGACCCCTCCACTTT.